This T cell receptor (beta chain) was recovered during a study of blood T cell repertoires in COVID-19. For the study at large: Samples taken during acute and convalescent COVID-19 were collected in the United States, Italy and Spain. T cells, B-cell-depleted T cells, or PBMCs supplied cDNA or gDNA.

Trimming removed 1 base from V and 4 bases from J, with 13 bases in between. Germline V gene data show CDR1 as SNHLY and CDR2 as FYNNEI. This CDR3 is built from 15 residues. As originally analysed: Scientists estimated how many nucleated cells there were by amplifying reference gene primers. Clones were read by immunoSEQ multiplex PCR, and TCRdb kept only the in-frame ones, dropping some. V and J calls and clone size are those listed in that table; D and trimming were worked out from the DNA. The sample has approximately 340,000 clones; around four fifths are singletons. This clonotype originated in a man aged 30 to 39 with active or convalescent COVID-19. The chain uses TRBV2 and TRBJ2-5; D possibly corresponds to TRBD1 (5 bases). The source material was peripheral blood. The CDR3 sequence is CASSEGGAGRETQYF. The CDR3 nucleotides read TGTGCCAGCAGTGAAGGTGGGGCAGGGCGAGAGACCCAGTACTTC.